The 22 T cell receptor beta chains below all came from one sample that was sequenced in a study of T cell repertoires in cytomegalovirus infection. MiXCR, run by TCRdb on the reads, gives a single entry per CDR3 protein. Of under 300,000 distinct CDR3 sequences listed, over 15% were seen once; the top ten hold roughly half. The sample taken for sequencing was CD8+ T cells from PBMCs. These receptors were taken from a human donor in good health (CMV status not recorded). Some clones in this sample may be carry-over from other donors' samples.

This clonotype was picked up many times. The rearrangement joins TRBV11-1 to TRBJ1-1; 7 bases line up with TRBD1. V dropped 3 bases and J dropped 0; count of bases not matched to a gene: 4. The germline V gene encodes CDR1 SGHAT and CDR2 FQDESV (reference sequence). The CDR3 has 15 amino acids. CDR3 residues: CASSFNRGLNTEAFF. CDR3 nucleotides: TGTGCCAGCAGCTTCAACAGGGGTTTGAACACTGAAGCTTTCTTT.

This chain connects TRBV28 to TRBJ2-5, with D tentatively TRBD2 (5 bases). Germline V gene sequence: CDR1 MDHEN, CDR2 SYDVKM. Trimming removed 2 bases from V and 7 bases from J, with 14 bases in between. The CDR3 length is 14 residues. Written as DNA, the CDR3 is TGTGCCAGCAGTTTAGGACTGCTCTTTGCGACCCAGTACTTC. This sequence encodes CASSLGLLFATQYF.

This clonotype was seen at least ten times. V and J are TRBV7-2 and TRBJ2-7; 7 bases map to TRBD1. The CDR3 is made up of 15 amino acids. V lost 5 bases to trimming and J lost 0 bases; unmatched junction nucleotides: 7. Germline V gene lookup returns CDR1 SGHTA and CDR2 FQGNSA. The CDR3 coding sequence is TGTGCCAGCAGCCCCCTACGGGACAGCTCCTACGAGCAGTACTTC. This encodes CASSPLRDSSYEQYF.

The chain links TRBV27 to TRBJ2-7, with D perhaps TRBD1 (5 bases). The CDR3 contains 15 residues. V gave up 6 bases and J gave up 2 bases, with 17 bases separating them. Looked up from germline, CDR1 is MNHEY and CDR2 is SMNVEV (reference sequence). Written as DNA, the CDR3 is TGTGCCAGCAGCCCCTCACGGACAAACGCCTACGAGCAGTACTTC. This encodes CASSPSRTNAYEQYF.

The chain combines TRBV5-1 with TRBJ2-3, with a possible D match to TRBD2 (5 bases). The CDR3 totals 15 residues. The germline V gene encodes CDR1 SGHRS and CDR2 YFSETQ. V lost 0 bases and J 4 bases, leaving 12 bases between the germline ends. In DNA, the CDR3 is TGCGCCAGCAGCTTGGAACCCCCGCGGGCAGATACGCAGTATTTT. Translating gives CASSLEPPRADTQYF.

The V gene is TRBV19, the J gene TRBJ2-2; 10 nucleotides match TRBD1. Germline values: CDR1 LNHDA, CDR2 SQIVND (reference sequence). The CDR3 consists of 15 residues. The ends lost 3 bases at V and 5 bases at J; junction bases unmatched: 3. The CDR3 loop is CASSMTGGGTGELFF. As DNA, the CDR3 is TGTGCCAGTAGTATGACAGGGGGCGGAACCGGGGAGCTGTTTTTT.

The rearrangement joins TRBV11-2 to TRBJ1-2; D uncertain. V was shortened by 3 bases and J by 3 bases, with 8 bases between the two germline ends. The germline V gene encodes CDR1 SGHAT and CDR2 FQNNGV. This CDR3 contains 13 residues. For the CDR3, the DNA is TGTGCCAGCAGCTTGCGCATGGACTATGGCTACACCTTC. Translation: CASSLRMDYGYTF.

The chain has TRBV29-1 and TRBJ2-1; 10 bases are a match to TRBD2. Germline CDR1 is SQVTM and CDR2 is ANQGSEA. CDR3 length equals 15 residues. With V trimmed by 4 bases and J by 4 bases, 7 bases remained unmatched. This CDR3 reads CSVGGLAGAYNEQFF. The CDR3, as DNA: TGCAGCGTTGGGGGGCTAGCGGGGGCTTACAATGAGCAGTTCTTC.

The sample holds a few counts of this clonotype. Here the CDR3 DNA reads TGTGCCAGTACCAATCACTTGGACGGGTTTTGGGCTGAAGCTTTCTTT. Translating gives CASTNHLDGFWAEAFF. V usage is TRBV19 and J usage is TRBJ1-1, with unresolved D. This CDR3 has 16 amino acids. The germline gives CDR1 LNHDA, CDR2 SQIVND (reference sequence). The germline V and J ends were trimmed by 7 bases and 6 bases, with 24 bases remaining between them.

This clonotype was observed at least ten times. This chain uses TRBV28 with TRBJ2-7, with D possibly matching TRBD1 (6 bases). The germline V gene encodes CDR1 MDHEN and CDR2 SYDVKM. The CDR3 loop spans 17 amino acids. Trimming took 3 bases from V and 2 from J, leaving 20 bases between them. CDR3 nucleotides: TGTGCCAGCAGTTTCTTCCCGACAGGCTGGGGAGCCTACGAGCAGTACTTC. Translation: CASSFFPTGWGAYEQYF.

This chain links TRBV7-8 with TRBJ2-7; possibly TRBD2 for D (6 bases). With 0 bases removed from V and 2 bases from J, the gap between germline ends came to 14 bases. Germline V CDR1 and CDR2: SGHVS, FQNEAQ. This CDR3 is built from 16 residues. CDR3 coding DNA: TGTGCCAGCAGCTTAGCCGCGGGATGGTCGGCCTACGAGCAGTACTTC. Its protein is CASSLAAGWSAYEQYF.

This clonotype was counted ten times or more. The chain carries TRBV20-1 and TRBJ2-7; D might be TRBD1 (6 bases). From germline, CDR1 is DFQATT and CDR2 SNEGSKA (reference sequence). V dropped 1 base and J dropped 4 bases, with 14 bases sitting between them. CDR3 length: 14 residues. The CDR3 sequence is CSARVGRQEYEQYF. CDR3 DNA sequence: TGCAGTGCTAGAGTGGGGCGACAGGAATACGAGCAGTACTTC.

This sequence joins TRBV29-1 and TRBJ2-7; D may be TRBD2 (6 bases). CDR3 length equals 14 residues. Germline CDR1 SQVTM, CDR2 ANQGSEA. The V end was cut by 4 bases, the J end by 0 bases, with 13 bases between. CDR3 residues: CSVVGGVSSYEQYF. CDR3 sequence (DNA): TGCAGCGTTGTGGGGGGAGTTAGCTCCTACGAGCAGTACTTC.

A few counts support this clonotype. V and J are TRBV7-9 and TRBJ2-7; unclear D gene. V was pared by 5 bases and J by 3 bases, with 17 bases between. Germline V lookup: CDR1 SEHNR, CDR2 FQNEAQ (reference sequence). The CDR3 contains 15 residues. In DNA form, the CDR3 reads TGTGCCAGCAGCCGGAGCCCCGGACGGAGCTACGAGCAGTACTTC. As protein: CASSRSPGRSYEQYF.

This clonotype has a count of ten or more. J is TRBJ2-7 and V is TRBV7-8, with D possibly TRBD2 on 5 matching bases. V lost 3 bases, J lost 7 bases, and 13 bases lay in between. The germline V gene has CDR1 SGHVS and CDR2 FQNEAQ. The CDR3 is 13 amino acids. In nucleotides, the CDR3 is TGTGCCAGCAGCTTTGAATCGACGGGAGAGCAGTACTTC. Its protein is CASSFESTGEQYF.

This clonotype turned up a few times. This sequence joins TRBV28 and TRBJ1-1; D is possibly TRBD1 (6 bases). The CDR3 contains 13 residues. V gave up 6 bases and J gave up 7 bases, with 15 bases separating them. Germline V gene sequence: CDR1 MDHEN, CDR2 SYDVKM. This CDR3 reads CASSQVGGFEAFF. The DNA for the CDR3 is TGTGCCAGCAGCCAAGTAGGGGGTTTTGAAGCTTTCTTT.

This clonotype was recorded many times. This chain connects TRBV7-8 to TRBJ2-1, with TRBD1 identical over 9 bases. The trim removed 1 base at V and 4 bases at J, leaving 2 bases unmatched. The CDR3 loop spans 15 amino acids. The germline gives CDR1 SGHVS, CDR2 FQNEAQ. CDR3 region: CASSLGGQGYNEQFF. The DNA of the CDR3 is TGTGCCAGCAGCTTAGGGGGACAGGGATACAATGAGCAGTTCTTC.

Regarding this clonotype: A much more abundant neighbour one base away suggests this may be a read error. J is TRBJ1-1 and V is TRBV7-8; 9 nucleotides agree with TRBD1. The CDR3 runs to 17 residues. Per germline, CDR1 SGHVS and CDR2 FQNEAQ. CDR3 amino acids: CTSSLVWDRVMNTEAFF. The CDR3 nucleotides read TGTACCAGCAGCTTAGTTTGGGACAGGGTCATGAACACTGAAGCTTTCTTT.

This clonotype was detected only a few times. V usage is TRBV6-6 and J usage is TRBJ2-3, with unresolved D. Germline CDR1 reads MNHNY; CDR2 reads SVGAGI (reference sequence). CDR3 length: 11 amino acids. Trimming stripped 1 base from V and 6 bases from J, with 2 bases between. The CDR3 spells CASSYWDTQYF. In nucleotides, the CDR3 is TGTGCCAGCAGTTACTGGGATACGCAGTATTTT.

This chain joins TRBV13 and TRBJ2-5; perhaps TRBD2 as D (5 bases). Germline assignment: CDR1 PRHDT and CDR2 FYEKMQ (reference sequence). The CDR3 extends over 16 amino acids. V lost 5 bases and J 4 bases, leaving 20 bases between the germline ends. The CDR3 loop is CASSLRAAGAPETQYF. The CDR3 nucleotides read TGTGCCAGCAGCCTCCGGGCCGCGGGCGCTCCAGAGACCCAGTACTTC.

This clonotype has just a few counts. The rearrangement links TRBV7-2 to TRBJ1-2; a possible D gene is TRBD1 (6 bases). V dropped 6 bases and J dropped 3 bases, with 23 bases sitting between them. Germline-derived CDR1 and CDR2 are SGHTA and FQGNSA. This CDR3 is built from 17 residues. CDR3 nucleotides: TGTGCCAGCAGTCGGACGCTAGGGGGGGGCAGGGACTATGGCTACACCTTC. The encoded protein is CASSRTLGGGRDYGYTF.

This clonotype was counted at least ten times. The chain carries TRBV7-9 and TRBJ2-7; no clear D gene. This CDR3 contains 13 residues. Per germline, CDR1 SEHNR and CDR2 FQNEAQ (reference sequence). V lost 6 bases and J 0 bases, leaving 9 bases between the germline ends. Here the CDR3 reads CASSEYSSYEQYF. CDR3 nucleotides: TGTGCCAGCAGTGAATATAGCTCCTACGAGCAGTACTTC.